Below are 20 T cell receptor beta chains sequenced from a single sample in a study of shared clonotypes between healthy human individuals. Profiled with immunoSEQ multiplex PCR; TCRdb holds only in-frame clones, not every one. The sample yields a few hundred thousand clones, 50% to 75% seen once. Sequencing was carried out using memory CD4+ T cells sorted from blood. As for subset: CD45RA-negative fraction. Receptors originate from a man aged 25 to 40 in good health.

This rearrangement joins TRBV28 to TRBJ2-3, with D perhaps TRBD1 (6 bases). Trimming shortened V by 10 bases and J by 6 bases, and 17 bases separated the two germline ends. CDR1 is MDHEN, CDR2 SYDVKM, per germline. The CDR3 runs 13 residues. CDR3 region: CAIKQGDIDTQYF. The CDR3 coding sequence is TGTGCCATTAAACAGGGTGATATTGATACGCAGTATTTT.

The chain is built from TRBV5-1 and TRBJ1-3; D not certain. Germline lookup yields CDR1 SGHRS and CDR2 YFSETQ. The V gene lost 7 bases and the J gene lost 4 bases, with 15 bases spanning the gap. CDR3 size: 14 residues. The CDR3 coding sequence is TGCGCCAGCCGGGGTGATATGGCGGGAAACACCATATATTTT. Protein product: CASRGDMAGNTIYF.

This chain uses TRBV6-1 with TRBJ2-1; D gene unclear. This CDR3 spans 17 amino acids. Trimming cost V 0 bases and J 0 bases, with 12 bases left between them. Germline-derived CDR1 and CDR2 are MNHNS and SASEGT. The CDR3 coding sequence is TGTGCCAGCAGTGAAGCGGTAACAGCCTACTCCTACAATGAGCAGTTCTTC. Its translation is CASSEAVTAYSYNEQFF.

J is TRBJ2-3 and V is TRBV18; weak D call: TRBD2 (6 bases). Germline CDR1 and CDR2: KGHSH and LQKENI. With 0 bases removed from V and 0 bases from J, the gap between germline ends came to 7 bases. The length of the CDR3 is 15 residues. The CDR3 here is CASSPPGTSTDTQYF. The DNA for the CDR3 is TGTGCCAGCTCACCACCCGGGACTAGCACAGATACGCAGTATTTT.

The rearrangement links TRBV5-1 to TRBJ2-5; the match to TRBD2 covers 9 bases. This CDR3 has 15 residues. Germline V gene lookup returns CDR1 SGHRS and CDR2 YFSETQ. Losses at the gene ends were 1 base for V and 1 base for J; bases not matched to a gene: 2. CDR3 protein: CASSLLAGVQETQYF. The CDR3 DNA reads TGCGCCAGCAGCTTGTTAGCGGGGGTCCAAGAGACCCAGTACTTC.

The chain employs TRBV5-1 and TRBJ1-2; possibly TRBD1 for D (5 bases). CDR3 size: 17 residues. Germline CDR1 is SGHRS and CDR2 is YFSETQ. V shed 3 bases and J shed 3 bases, with 21 bases lying between them. The CDR3 DNA sequence: TGCGCCAGCAGCTCAAAGGCGAACCCAGGGATAGACTATGGCTACACCTTC. As protein: CASSSKANPGIDYGYTF.

This chain uses TRBV11-2 with TRBJ1-1; D is uncertain. V dropped 2 bases and J dropped 3 bases, with 10 bases sitting between them. Germline assignment: CDR1 SGHAT and CDR2 FQNNGV. The CDR3 extends over 14 amino acids. The DNA for the CDR3 is TGTGCCAGCAGCTTATGGGCCCGTCACACTGAAGCTTTCTTT. Translated: CASSLWARHTEAFF.

V is TRBV5-6 and J is TRBJ1-5, with 10 nucleotides matching TRBD1. CDR3 size: 16 residues. The trim removed 3 bases at V and 5 bases at J, leaving 8 bases unmatched. In germline, CDR1 is SGHDT, CDR2 YYEEEE. CDR3 in amino acids: CASSSSGTGVYQPQHF. CDR3 nucleotides: TGTGCCAGCAGCTCGAGCGGGACAGGGGTTTATCAGCCCCAGCATTTT.

This clone was observed a handful of times. This chain links TRBV5-4 with TRBJ2-6; 8 bases align to TRBD2. Germline CDR1 and CDR2: SGHNT and YYREEE (reference sequence). Unmatched junction bases numbered 4, after V lost 4 bases and J lost 1 base. The CDR3 is made up of 16 amino acids. CDR3 sequence reads: CASSQAGASGANVLTF. The CDR3 DNA sequence: TGTGCCAGCAGCCAAGCGGGAGCATCTGGGGCCAACGTCCTGACTTTC.

The chain carries TRBV7-9 and TRBJ2-1; D may be TRBD2 (5 bases). Germline-derived CDR1 and CDR2 are SEHNR and FQNEAQ (reference sequence). The CDR3 loop spans 15 amino acids. Trimming stripped 3 bases from V and 8 bases from J, with 17 bases between. The CDR3 here is CASSFSRTSGDEQFF. The CDR3, as DNA: TGTGCCAGCAGCTTTAGCAGGACCTCCGGGGATGAGCAGTTCTTC.

The rearrangement uses TRBV7-7 and TRBJ2-5; D is perhaps TRBD1 or TRBD2 (5 bases each). The CDR3 length is 14 residues. Per germline, CDR1 SSHAT and CDR2 FNYEAQ (reference sequence). V was cut by 5 bases and J by 4 bases, with 14 bases left in between. CDR3 in DNA: TGTGCCAGCAGCCCGGGGCGGACGATAGAGACCCAGTACTTC. Protein: CASSPGRTIETQYF.

The rearrangement uses TRBV7-9 and TRBJ2-1; unclear D gene. V was trimmed by 3 bases and J by 10 bases, leaving 4 bases between them. Per germline, CDR1 SEHNR and CDR2 FQNEAQ (reference sequence). The CDR3 contains 10 residues. For the CDR3, the DNA is TGTGCCAGCAGCTTCACAGAGCAGTTCTTC. This translates into CASSFTEQFF.

This clone was counted once. The chain uses TRBV5-1 and TRBJ2-3, with 8 bases aligning to TRBD1. With 8 bases clipped from V and 3 bases from J, the junction kept 8 bases outside the gene matches. The CDR3 loop spans 14 amino acids. Per the germline V gene, CDR1 is SGHRS and CDR2 is YFSETQ. For the CDR3, the DNA is TGCGCCAGTACCCAGGGGGCGCCGACAGATACGCAGTATTTT. Its translation is CASTQGAPTDTQYF.

The V gene is TRBV5-4, the J gene TRBJ2-5; 10 bases are a match to TRBD2. Germline V lookup: CDR1 SGHNT, CDR2 YYREEE (reference sequence). The CDR3 runs 16 residues. Losses at the gene ends were 0 bases for V and 2 bases for J; bases not matched to a gene: 4. CDR3 sequence (DNA): TGTGCCAGCAGCTTGGGACTAGCGGGTGCTCAAGAGACCCAGTACTTC. Translating gives CASSLGLAGAQETQYF.

The chain carries TRBV7-9 and TRBJ2-5; TRBD1 matches at 8 bases. The CDR3 consists of 12 residues. Germline V gene lookup returns CDR1 SEHNR and CDR2 FQNEAQ (reference sequence). After removal of 0 bases from V and 12 bases from J, the junction contained 3 bases not matched to a gene. In DNA form, the CDR3 reads TGTGCCAGCAGCTTAGCCCCGGGACAGGAGTACTTC. Translating it yields CASSLAPGQEYF.

The genes are TRBV7-3 and TRBJ2-1, with 7 bases that match TRBD1. CDR1 and CDR2 (germline): SGHTA, FQGTGA. V gave up 1 base and J gave up 8 bases; unmatched junction bases: 5. The CDR3 sequence is 14 residues long. DNA of the CDR3: TGTGCCAGCAGCTTAATCCAGGGGGTGGATGAGCAGTTCTTC. As protein: CASSLIQGVDEQFF.

The gene calls are TRBV5-1 and TRBJ2-1, with D possibly being TRBD2 (5 bases). This CDR3 contains 17 residues. V was cut by 4 bases and J by 1 base, with 18 bases left in between. Germline-derived CDR1 and CDR2 are SGHRS and YFSETQ. As DNA, the CDR3 is TGCGCCAGCAGCGTTGGAGGAACTAGTAGGTCCTACAATGAGCAGTTCTTC. Amino acid sequence: CASSVGGTSRSYNEQFF.

V and J are TRBV6-4 and TRBJ2-1; D is unresolved. V was shortened by 0 bases and J by 0 bases, with 12 bases between the two germline ends. This CDR3 is 17 amino acids long. The germline CDR1 and CDR2 sequences are MRHNA and SNTAGT. The CDR3 protein is CASSDSPASFSYNEQFF. The CDR3 nucleotides read TGTGCCAGCAGTGACTCCCCGGCCTCATTCTCCTACAATGAGCAGTTCTTC.

In its sample, this clone was seen a few times. This chain connects TRBV11-3 to TRBJ2-5; 7 bases match TRBD2. Germline CDR1 and CDR2: SGHNT and YENEEA. V shed 1 base, J shed 5 bases, and the junction held 4 bases outside the gene matches. There are 14 residues in the CDR3. The CDR3 reads CASSLGRESETQYF. CDR3 bases: TGTGCCAGCAGCTTAGGGCGGGAGAGCGAGACCCAGTACTTC.

In its sample, this clone was seen a few times. The rearrangement links TRBV11-2 to TRBJ2-7; TRBD2 matches at 16 bases. V dropped 4 bases and J dropped 5; count of bases not matched to a gene: 5. This CDR3 has 16 amino acids. CDR1 and CDR2 (germline): SGHAT, FQNNGV. CDR3 in amino acids: CASSSGLAGGLDEQYF. CDR3 coding DNA: TGTGCCAGCAGCTCGGGACTAGCGGGAGGGCTGGACGAGCAGTACTTC.